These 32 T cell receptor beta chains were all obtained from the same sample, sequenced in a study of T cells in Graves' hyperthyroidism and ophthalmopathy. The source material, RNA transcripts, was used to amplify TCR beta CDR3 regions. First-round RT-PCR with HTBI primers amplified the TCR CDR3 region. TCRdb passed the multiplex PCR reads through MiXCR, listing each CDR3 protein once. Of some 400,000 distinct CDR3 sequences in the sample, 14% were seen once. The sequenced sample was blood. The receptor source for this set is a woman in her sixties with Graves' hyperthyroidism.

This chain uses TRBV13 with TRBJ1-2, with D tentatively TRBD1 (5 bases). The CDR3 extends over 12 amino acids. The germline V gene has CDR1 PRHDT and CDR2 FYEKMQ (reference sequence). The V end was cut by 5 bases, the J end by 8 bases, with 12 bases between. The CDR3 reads CASSPRGWGYTF. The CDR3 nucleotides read TGTGCCAGCAGCCCCCGGGGGTGGGGCTACACCTTC.

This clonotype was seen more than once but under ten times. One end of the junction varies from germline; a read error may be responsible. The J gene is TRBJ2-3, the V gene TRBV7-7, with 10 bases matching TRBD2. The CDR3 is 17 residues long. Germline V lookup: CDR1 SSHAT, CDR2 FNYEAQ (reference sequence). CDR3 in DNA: TGTGCTAGCAGCTTAGGGGTTGGACTAGCGGGCACAGATACGCAGTATTTT. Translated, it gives CASSLGVGLAGTDTQYF.

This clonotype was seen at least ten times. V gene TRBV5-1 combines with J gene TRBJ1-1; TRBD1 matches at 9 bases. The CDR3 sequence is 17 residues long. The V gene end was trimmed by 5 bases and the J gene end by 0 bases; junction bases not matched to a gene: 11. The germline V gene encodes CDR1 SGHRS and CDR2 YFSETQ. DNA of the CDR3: TGCGCCAGCAGACCCCTGTACAGGGGGCTGATGAACACTGAAGCTTTCTTT. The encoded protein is CASRPLYRGLMNTEAFF.

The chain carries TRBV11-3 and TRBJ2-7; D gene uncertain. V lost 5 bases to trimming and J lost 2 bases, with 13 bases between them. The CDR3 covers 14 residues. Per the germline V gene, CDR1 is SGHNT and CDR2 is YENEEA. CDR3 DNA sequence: TGTGCCAGCAGCGTTGGTCACACAGCCTACGAGCAGTACTTC. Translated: CASSVGHTAYEQYF. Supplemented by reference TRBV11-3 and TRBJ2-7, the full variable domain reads EAGVVQSPRYKIIEKKQPVAFWCNPISGHNTLYWYLQNLGQGPELLIRYENEEAVDDSQLPKDRFSAERLKGVDSTLKIQPAELGDSAVYLCASSVGHTAYEQYFGPGTRLTVT.

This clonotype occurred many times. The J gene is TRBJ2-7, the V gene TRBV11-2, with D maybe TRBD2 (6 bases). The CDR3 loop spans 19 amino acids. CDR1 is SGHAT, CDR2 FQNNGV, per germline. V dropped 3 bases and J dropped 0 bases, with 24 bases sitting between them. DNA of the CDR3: TGTGCCAGCAGCTTGGGGGGTGTCTTCGGGCAGCCTAGCTCCTACGAGCAGTACTTC. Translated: CASSLGGVFGQPSSYEQYF.

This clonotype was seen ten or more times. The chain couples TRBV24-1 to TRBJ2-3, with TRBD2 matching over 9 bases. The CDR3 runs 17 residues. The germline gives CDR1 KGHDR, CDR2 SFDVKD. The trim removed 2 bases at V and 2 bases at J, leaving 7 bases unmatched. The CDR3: CATSDSDSGRHTDTQYF. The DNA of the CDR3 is TGTGCCACCAGTGATTCGGATAGCGGGAGACACACAGATACGCAGTATTTT.

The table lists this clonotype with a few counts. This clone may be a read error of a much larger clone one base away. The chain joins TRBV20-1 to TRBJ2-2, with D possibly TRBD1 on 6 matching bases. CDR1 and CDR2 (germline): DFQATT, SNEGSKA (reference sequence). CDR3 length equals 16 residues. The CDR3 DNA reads TGCAGTGCTATTGGGGGCAGAAGCGAGAACACCGGGGAGCCGTTTTTT. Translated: CSAIGGRSENTGEPFF.

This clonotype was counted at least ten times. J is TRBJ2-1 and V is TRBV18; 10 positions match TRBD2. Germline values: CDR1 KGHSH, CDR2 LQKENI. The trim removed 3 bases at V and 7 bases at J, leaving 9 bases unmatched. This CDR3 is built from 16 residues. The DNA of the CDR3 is TGTGCCAGCTCACCCAATAGCGGGAGGTTCCAAAATGAGCAGTTCTTC. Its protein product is CASSPNSGRFQNEQFF.

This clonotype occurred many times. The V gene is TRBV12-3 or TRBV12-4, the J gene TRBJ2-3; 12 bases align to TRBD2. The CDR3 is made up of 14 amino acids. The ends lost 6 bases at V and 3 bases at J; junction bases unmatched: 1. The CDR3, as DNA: TGTGCCAGCAGGACTAGCGGGAGAACAGATACGCAGTATTTT. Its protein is CASRTSGRTDTQYF.

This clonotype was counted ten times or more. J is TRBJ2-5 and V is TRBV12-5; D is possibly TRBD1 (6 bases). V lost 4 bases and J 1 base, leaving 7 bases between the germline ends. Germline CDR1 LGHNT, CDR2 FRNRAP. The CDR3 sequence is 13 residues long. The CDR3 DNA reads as TGTGCTAGTGGTTGGACAGTCCAAGAGACCCAGTACTTC. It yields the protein CASGWTVQETQYF.

The CDR3 loop reads CASSLDSALRYEQYF. The DNA of the CDR3 is TGCGCCAGCAGCTTGGACTCAGCTCTGCGGTACGAGCAGTACTTC. The chain has TRBV5-1 and TRBJ2-7; D gene ambiguous. Germline V gene data show CDR1 as SGHRS and CDR2 as YFSETQ. The CDR3 extends over 15 amino acids. The V and J ends lost 0 bases and 4 bases respectively, with 14 bases between them.

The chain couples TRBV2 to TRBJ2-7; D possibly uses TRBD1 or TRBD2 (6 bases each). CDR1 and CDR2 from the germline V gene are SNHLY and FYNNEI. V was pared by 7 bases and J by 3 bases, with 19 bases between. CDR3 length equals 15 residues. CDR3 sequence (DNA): TGTGCCAGCATCTGGGACTCAGGGGTCGGCTACGAGCAGTACTTC. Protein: CASIWDSGVGYEQYF.

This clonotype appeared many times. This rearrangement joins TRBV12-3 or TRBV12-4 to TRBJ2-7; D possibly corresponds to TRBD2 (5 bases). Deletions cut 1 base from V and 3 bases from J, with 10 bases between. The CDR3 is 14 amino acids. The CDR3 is CASSLGGYSYEQYF. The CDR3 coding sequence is TGTGCCAGCAGTTTAGGAGGGTATAGCTACGAGCAGTACTTC.

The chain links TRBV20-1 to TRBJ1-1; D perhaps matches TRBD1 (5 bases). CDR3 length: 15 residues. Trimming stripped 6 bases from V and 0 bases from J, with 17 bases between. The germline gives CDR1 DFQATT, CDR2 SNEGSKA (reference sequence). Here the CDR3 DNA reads TGCAGTGCCCTGGGGGGGGGACTCATGAACACTGAAGCTTTCTTT. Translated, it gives CSALGGGLMNTEAFF.

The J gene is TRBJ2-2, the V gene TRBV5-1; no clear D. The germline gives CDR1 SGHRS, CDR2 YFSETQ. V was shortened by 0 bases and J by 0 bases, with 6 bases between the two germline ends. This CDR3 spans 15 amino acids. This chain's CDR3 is CASSLVISNTGELFF. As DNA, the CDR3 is TGCGCCAGCAGCTTGGTCATTTCGAACACCGGGGAGCTGTTTTTT.

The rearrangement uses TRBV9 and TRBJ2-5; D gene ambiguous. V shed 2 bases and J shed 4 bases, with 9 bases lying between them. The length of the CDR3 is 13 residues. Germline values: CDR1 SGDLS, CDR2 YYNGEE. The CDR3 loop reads CASSVADVETQYF. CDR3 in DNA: TGTGCCAGCAGCGTTGCAGACGTAGAGACCCAGTACTTC.

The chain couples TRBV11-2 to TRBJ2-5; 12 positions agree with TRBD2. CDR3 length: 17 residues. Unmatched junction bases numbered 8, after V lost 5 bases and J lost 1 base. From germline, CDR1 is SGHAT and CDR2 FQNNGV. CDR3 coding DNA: TGTGCCAGCAGCGCTAGACTAGCGGGAGAGTTCCAAGAGACCCAGTACTTC. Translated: CASSARLAGEFQETQYF.

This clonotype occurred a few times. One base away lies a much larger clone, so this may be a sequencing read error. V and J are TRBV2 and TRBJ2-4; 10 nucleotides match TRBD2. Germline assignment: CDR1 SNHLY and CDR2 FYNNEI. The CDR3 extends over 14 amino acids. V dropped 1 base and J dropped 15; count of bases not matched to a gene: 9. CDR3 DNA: TGTGCCAGCAGTGAAGGGCTAGCGGGAGAGACCCGGTACTTC. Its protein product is CASSEGLAGETRYF.

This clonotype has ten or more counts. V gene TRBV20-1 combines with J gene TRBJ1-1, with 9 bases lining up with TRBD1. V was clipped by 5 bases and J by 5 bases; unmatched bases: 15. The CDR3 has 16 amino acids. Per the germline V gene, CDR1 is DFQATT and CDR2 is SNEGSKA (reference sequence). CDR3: CSADLYRTGVGTEAFF. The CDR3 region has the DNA TGCAGTGCTGATCTCTATCGGACAGGGGTGGGGACTGAAGCTTTCTTT.

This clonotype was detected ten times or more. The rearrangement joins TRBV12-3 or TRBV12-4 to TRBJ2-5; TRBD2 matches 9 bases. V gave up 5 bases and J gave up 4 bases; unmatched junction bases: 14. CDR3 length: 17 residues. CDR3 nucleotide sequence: TGTGCCAGCAGTCAGGCTCTTCTAGCGGGAACCGGAGAGACCCAGTACTTC. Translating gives CASSQALLAGTGETQYF.

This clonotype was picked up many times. Here the CDR3 reads CASAAPADTQYF. The CDR3 bases are TGTGCCAGCGCAGCCCCCGCAGATACGCAGTATTTT. This chain joins TRBV12-3 or TRBV12-4 and TRBJ2-3, with no clear D. V lost 8 bases and J lost 4, with 10 bases in between. The CDR3 is 12 residues long.

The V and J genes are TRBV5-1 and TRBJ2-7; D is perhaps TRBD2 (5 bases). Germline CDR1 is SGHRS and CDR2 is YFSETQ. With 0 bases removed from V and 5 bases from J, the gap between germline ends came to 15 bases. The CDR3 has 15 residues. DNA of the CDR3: TGCGCCAGCAGCTTGGCAGATGGCGGACTCCACGAGCAGTACTTC. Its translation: CASSLADGGLHEQYF.

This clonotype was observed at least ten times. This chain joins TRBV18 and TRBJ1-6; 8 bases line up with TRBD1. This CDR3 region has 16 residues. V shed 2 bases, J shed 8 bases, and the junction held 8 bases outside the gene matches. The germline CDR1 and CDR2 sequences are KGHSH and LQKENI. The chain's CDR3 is CASSPMASGGDSPLHF. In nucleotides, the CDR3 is TGTGCCAGCTCACCAATGGCGTCAGGGGGCGATTCACCCCTCCACTTT.

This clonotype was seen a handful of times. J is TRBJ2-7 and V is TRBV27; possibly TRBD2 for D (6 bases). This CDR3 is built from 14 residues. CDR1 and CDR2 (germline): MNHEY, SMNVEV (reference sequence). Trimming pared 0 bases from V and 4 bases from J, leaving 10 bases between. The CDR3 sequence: CASSLSSGVYEQYF. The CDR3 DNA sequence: TGTGCCAGCAGTTTATCTTCGGGAGTGTACGAGCAGTACTTC.

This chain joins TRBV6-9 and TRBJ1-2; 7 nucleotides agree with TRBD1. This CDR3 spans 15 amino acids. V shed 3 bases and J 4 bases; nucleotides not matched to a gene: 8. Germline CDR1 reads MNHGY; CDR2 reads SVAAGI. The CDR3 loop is CASSYSKPGGYGYTF. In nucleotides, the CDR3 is TGTGCCAGCAGTTACTCGAAACCAGGGGGCTATGGCTACACCTTC.

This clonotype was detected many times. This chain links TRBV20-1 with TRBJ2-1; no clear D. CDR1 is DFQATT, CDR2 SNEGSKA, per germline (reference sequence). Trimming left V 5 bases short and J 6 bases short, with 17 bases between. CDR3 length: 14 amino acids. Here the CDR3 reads CSAWSPSLANEQFF. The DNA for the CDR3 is TGCAGTGCTTGGAGCCCTAGTCTGGCCAATGAGCAGTTCTTC.

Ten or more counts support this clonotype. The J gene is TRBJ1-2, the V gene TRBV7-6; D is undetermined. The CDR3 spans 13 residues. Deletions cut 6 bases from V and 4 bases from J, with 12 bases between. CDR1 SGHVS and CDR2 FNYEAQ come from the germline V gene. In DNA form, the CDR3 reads TGTGCCAGCAGTCCCTCAGATACCTATGGCTACACCTTC. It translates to CASSPSDTYGYTF.

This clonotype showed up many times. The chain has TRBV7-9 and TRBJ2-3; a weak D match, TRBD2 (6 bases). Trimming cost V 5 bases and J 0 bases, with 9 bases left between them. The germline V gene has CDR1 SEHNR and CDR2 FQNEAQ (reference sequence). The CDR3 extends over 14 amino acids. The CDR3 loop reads CASSISGSTDTQYF. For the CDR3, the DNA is TGTGCCAGCAGCATTAGCGGTAGCACAGATACGCAGTATTTT.

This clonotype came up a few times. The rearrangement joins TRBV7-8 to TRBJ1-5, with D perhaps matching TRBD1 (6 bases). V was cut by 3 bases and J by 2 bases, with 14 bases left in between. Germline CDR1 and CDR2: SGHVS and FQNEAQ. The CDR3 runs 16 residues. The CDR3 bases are TGTGCCAGCAGCTTTCTCGGGGGGCCTGGCAATCAGCCCCAGCATTTT. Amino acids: CASSFLGGPGNQPQHF.

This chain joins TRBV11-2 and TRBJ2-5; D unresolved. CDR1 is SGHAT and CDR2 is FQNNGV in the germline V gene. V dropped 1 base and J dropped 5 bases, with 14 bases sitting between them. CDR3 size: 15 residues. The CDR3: CASSLGEHRRETQYF. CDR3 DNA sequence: TGTGCCAGCAGCTTAGGTGAGCATCGGCGGGAGACCCAGTACTTC.

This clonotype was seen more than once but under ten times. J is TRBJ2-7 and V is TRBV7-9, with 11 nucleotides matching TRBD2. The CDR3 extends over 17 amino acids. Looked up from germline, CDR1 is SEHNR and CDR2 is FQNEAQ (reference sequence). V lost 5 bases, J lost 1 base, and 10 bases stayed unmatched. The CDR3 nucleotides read TGTGCCAGCAGCCGTAGGACTAGCGGGCTCTTTTCCTACGAGCAGTACTTC. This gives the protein CASSRRTSGLFSYEQYF.

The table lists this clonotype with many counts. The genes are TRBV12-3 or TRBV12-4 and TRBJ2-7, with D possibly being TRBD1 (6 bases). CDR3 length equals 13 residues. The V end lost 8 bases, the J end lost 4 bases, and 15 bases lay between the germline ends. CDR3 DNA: TGTGCCAGCGGGCGGACAGATACTTACGAGCAGTACTTC. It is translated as CASGRTDTYEQYF.